What follows is one T cell receptor beta chain and its context. The data originate from a study of OX40 agonist ivuxolimab in advanced cancers. This CDR3 contains 14 residues. Germline V gene lookup returns CDR1 SGHTA and CDR2 FQGTGA. V lost 5 bases, J lost 5 bases, and 13 bases lay in between. Clones were sequenced by immunoSEQ multiplex PCR, and TCRdb holds only the in-frame ones, with some missing. Of around 70,000 clones listed, roughly 82% are singletons. Sequencing used CD4+ or CD8+ T cells sorted from blood, obtained in a trial of the OX40 agonist ivuxolimab. The sequence derives from an adult with an advanced solid tumor such as melanoma, head and neck, liver or kidney cancer. The chain uses TRBV7-3 and TRBJ2-1, with D tentatively TRBD1 (5 bases). This CDR3 reads CASSPQGYDNEQFF. In DNA, the CDR3 is TGTGCCAGCAGCCCTCAGGGTTACGACAATGAGCAGTTCTTC.